This paragraph covers one T cell receptor (beta chain) sequence. The sample originates from a study of cytomegalovirus exposure and HLA in healthy donors. This CDR3 contains 13 residues. Trimming removed 5 bases from V and 0 bases from J, with 11 bases in between. The germline CDR1 and CDR2 sequences are SQVTM and ANQGSEA. The primer mix had 60 Vbeta and 13 Jbeta primers. TCRdb keeps only in-frame clones here, not all; method: immunoSEQ multiplex PCR. The sample lists some 150,000 clones, over 65% occurring once. The source of this sequence is a female donor in good health and CMV-seronegative. Source material: PBMCs. The J gene is TRBJ2-7, the V gene TRBV29-1; D unclear. The CDR3 loop is CSVLDSFSYEQYF. CDR3 nucleotide sequence: TGCAGCGTTCTAGACTCATTCTCCTACGAGCAGTACTTC.